The rows below give T cell receptor beta chains drawn from one sample of a study of blood T cell repertoires in COVID-19. Assay used: immunoSEQ multiplex PCR; TCRdb lists only in-frame clones, some missing. The sample yields some 130,000 clones, approximately 90% seen once. Sequenced material: peripheral blood. Receptors originate from a man aged 55 to 70 with COVID-19, enrolled during active disease. Each CDR3 is given with its conserved first and last residue. A D gene is named only where the DNA matches it firmly. Expanded clones get a size class; other rows say once, few or many, or leave the size out.

>.|TRBJ1-1|once|TRBV5-1
CASSENGNTEAFF
TGCGCCAGCAGCGAGAACGGGAACACTGAAGCTTTCTTT
>TRBD1|TRBJ1-2|.|TRBV6-5
CASSHGTGNGYTF
TGTGCCAGCAGTCATGGGACAGGGAATGGCTACACCTTC
>TRBD2|TRBJ2-7|.|TRBV29-1
CSVVAGGPISYEQYF
TGCAGCGTTGTAGCGGGGGGCCCTATCTCCTACGAGCAGTACTTC
>TRBD1|TRBJ2-6|.|TRBV29-1
CSVGQGRTGANVLTF
TGCAGCGTTGGACAGGGGAGAACTGGGGCCAACGTCCTGACTTTC
>.|TRBJ1-2|.|TRBV24-1
CATSEAGLYGYTF
TGTGCCACCAGTGAGGCAGGGTTGTATGGCTACACCTTC
>.|TRBJ1-1|.|TRBV19
CASSFLRAALNTEAFF
TGTGCCAGTAGTTTTCTCAGGGCCGCCCTGAACACTGAAGCTTTCTTT
>.|TRBJ1-5|once|TRBV15
CATSRVQSRQPQHF
TGTGCCACCAGCAGAGTACAGAGCCGCCAGCCCCAGCATTTT
>TRBD1|TRBJ1-4|once|TRBV18
CASSAGGAGEKLFF
TGTGCCAGCTCAGCAGGGGGCGCCGGGGAAAAACTGTTTTTT
>TRBD1|TRBJ1-3|.|TRBV9
CASSVAGQIGNTIYF
TGTGCCAGCAGCGTTGCGGGACAGATCGGAAACACCATATATTTT
>TRBD1|TRBJ1-1|few|TRBV11-3
CASSTGTGKNTEAFF
TGTGCCAGCAGCACCGGGACAGGAAAGAACACTGAAGCTTTCTTT
>TRBD1|TRBJ1-3|.|TRBV30
CACSGGHFGNTIYF
TGTGCCTGTTCAGGGGGCCATTTTGGAAACACCATATATTTT
>.|TRBJ2-6|.|TRBV4-2
CASSLDWKTGSGANVLTF
TGTGCCAGCAGCCTTGATTGGAAAACAGGGTCTGGGGCCAACGTCCTGACTTTC
>.|TRBJ2-1|.|TRBV19
CASRMSQSGEQFF
TGTGCCAGTAGGATGAGTCAATCGGGTGAGCAGTTCTTC
>TRBD2|TRBJ2-1|once|TRBV27
CASSLLRTSEQFF
TGTGCCAGCAGTTTATTACGGACTAGCGAGCAGTTCTTC
>.|TRBJ2-7|.|TRBV20-1
CSASVPVAYEQYF
TGCAGTGCTAGTGTCCCGGTGGCCTACGAGCAGTACTTC
>TRBD1|TRBJ1-1|.|TRBV6-4
CASSVRTGGNTEAFF
TGTGCCAGCAGTGTCAGGACAGGGGGGAACACTGAAGCTTTCTTT
>.|TRBJ2-3|.|TRBV12-3/TRBV12-4
CASSPPPADTQYF
TGTGCCAGCAGCCCCCCTCCGGCAGATACGCAGTATTTT
>.|TRBJ1-1|.|TRBV3-1/TRBV3-2
CASGATRGMLTEAFF
TGTGCCAGCGGGGCCACGAGGGGGATGCTCACTGAAGCTTTCTTT
>.|TRBJ1-4|.|TRBV18
CASSAWTRINEKLFF
TGTGCCAGCTCAGCCTGGACACGGATTAATGAAAAACTGTTTTTT
>.|TRBJ1-3|.|TRBV19
CASTSSGGLEGNTIYF
TGTGCCAGTACCTCCAGCGGGGGGCTGGAGGGAAACACCATATATTTT
>.|TRBJ1-5|few|TRBV2
CASSERGGQPQHF
TGTGCCAGCAGTGAAAGGGGGGGTCAGCCCCAGCATTTT
>TRBD1|TRBJ2-3|few|TRBV19
CASSIRQGGTDTQYF
TGTGCCAGTAGTATTAGGCAGGGGGGCACAGATACGCAGTATTTT
>TRBD1|TRBJ1-2|once|TRBV5-6
CASSFLDRINYGYTF
TGTGCCAGCAGCTTCCTGGACAGGATTAACTATGGCTACACCTTC
>.|TRBJ2-4|.|TRBV5-5
CASSPESENIQYF
TGTGCCAGCAGCCCCGAGTCGGAAAACATTCAGTACTTC
>.|TRBJ1-2|.|TRBV18
CASSAQNYGYTF
TGTGCCAGCTCAGCTCAGAACTATGGCTACACCTTC
>TRBD1|TRBJ2-7|.|TRBV4-2
CASSRDGTGAYEQYF
TGTGCCAGCAGCCGGGATGGGACAGGGGCCTACGAGCAGTACTTC
>.|TRBJ2-7|.|TRBV14
CASSQYRVGYEQYF
TGTGCCAGCAGCCAATACAGGGTCGGATACGAGCAGTACTTC
>TRBD2|TRBJ2-1|.|TRBV5-1
CASSLLAGGAYNEQFF
TGCGCCAGCAGCTTACTAGCGGGGGGTGCCTACAATGAGCAGTTCTTC
>TRBD1|TRBJ1-1|.|TRBV7-6
CASSSIPGQGANTEAFF
TGTGCCAGCAGCTCTATTCCGGGACAGGGGGCGAACACTGAAGCTTTCTTT
>.|TRBJ2-1|.|TRBV27
CASRPGSYNEQFF
TGTGCCAGCAGGCCAGGGTCCTACAATGAGCAGTTCTTC
>TRBD1|TRBJ1-6|.|TRBV6-6
CASSLSGTGGAGNSPLHF
TGTGCCAGCAGTCTCTCCGGGACAGGGGGCGCGGGGAATTCACCCCTCCACTTT
>.|TRBJ1-2|.|TRBV14
CASSQDLANGYTF
TGTGCCAGCAGCCAAGATCTAGCTAATGGCTACACCTTC
>TRBD2|TRBJ2-1|.|TRBV28
CASSSPRSGGPYNEQFF
TGTGCCAGCAGTTCCCCCCGGAGCGGGGGCCCGTACAATGAGCAGTTCTTC
>.|TRBJ1-5|.|TRBV7-3
CASSLTGRRDQPQHF
TGTGCCAGCAGCTTAACGGGTCGGAGGGATCAGCCCCAGCATTTT
>.|TRBJ1-5|.|TRBV6-1
CASSEAGGRDQPQHF
TGTGCCAGCAGTGAAGCAGGAGGGAGGGATCAGCCCCAGCATTTT
>.|TRBJ1-1|.|TRBV3-1/TRBV3-2
CASQTGTEAFF
TGTGCCAGCCAGACGGGGACTGAAGCTTTCTTT